Shown below are 5 T cell receptor beta chains from a single sample sequenced in a study of OX40 agonist ivuxolimab in advanced cancers. Profiling relied on immunoSEQ multiplex PCR, and the TCRdb table lists in-frame clones only, not all of them. The data show about 110,000 clones, with less than 95% seen just once and approximately 0.63% held by the top ten. This specimen was CD4+ or CD8+ T cells sorted from blood, taken in a trial of the OX40 agonist ivuxolimab. These receptors all stem from an adult with an advanced solid tumor such as melanoma, head and neck, liver or kidney cancer.

The chain has TRBV7-6 and TRBJ2-7, with 8 bases that match TRBD2. The CDR3 runs to 16 residues. Germline values: CDR1 SGHVS, CDR2 FNYEAQ. Losses at the gene ends were 0 bases for V and 3 bases for J; bases not matched to a gene: 7. CDR3 nucleotide sequence: TGTGCCAGCAGCTTAGCGCGGGGGGCGGGAGGCTACGAGCAGTACTTC. Its translation: CASSLARGAGGYEQYF.

The chain combines TRBV5-6 with TRBJ2-6; D ambiguous. The CDR3 is 16 residues long. Germline lookup yields CDR1 SGHDT and CDR2 YYEEEE. Deletions cut 2 bases from V and 0 bases from J, with 9 bases between. CDR3 loop: CASSFEAGSGANVLTF. The CDR3 DNA reads as TGTGCCAGCAGCTTCGAGGCTGGCTCTGGGGCCAACGTCCTGACTTTC.

V gene TRBV29-1 combines with J gene TRBJ1-1; a weak D match, TRBD1 (6 bases). The V end lost 6 bases, the J end lost 5 bases, and 13 bases lay between the germline ends. Germline V lookup: CDR1 SQVTM, CDR2 ANQGSEA. The CDR3 has 12 residues. CDR3 sequence (DNA): TGCAGCGTAACAGGGTTGAGGACTGAAGCTTTCTTT. It is translated as CSVTGLRTEAFF.

This rearrangement joins TRBV29-1 to TRBJ2-5; the D is unclear. V lost 4 bases and J lost 1, with 13 bases in between. Per the germline V gene, CDR1 is SQVTM and CDR2 is ANQGSEA. The CDR3 extends over 14 amino acids. CDR3 amino acids: CSVAGSSSQETQYF. As DNA, the CDR3 is TGCAGCGTTGCCGGGTCCTCTAGCCAAGAGACCCAGTACTTC.

The rearrangement uses TRBV29-1 and TRBJ2-7; weak D call: TRBD1 (6 bases). V gave up 6 bases and J gave up 3 bases, with 12 bases separating them. From germline, CDR1 is SQVTM and CDR2 ANQGSEA. The CDR3 is made up of 12 amino acids. DNA of the CDR3: TGCAGCGTCGGGACACCATACTACGAGCAGTACTTC. Amino acids: CSVGTPYYEQYF.